This T cell receptor beta chain is from a study of blood T cell repertoires in COVID-19. CDR1 SGHTA and CDR2 FQGTGA come from the germline V gene. V dropped 5 bases and J dropped 7 bases, with 18 bases sitting between them. The CDR3 runs to 14 residues. Libraries were prepared by immunoSEQ multiplex PCR; TCRdb keeps only in-frame clonotypes and omits some of them. The sample has fewer than 95,000 clones, approximately 75% seen once. Specimen: peripheral blood. The TCR comes from a woman of 80 years or more with acute or convalescent COVID-19. V is TRBV7-3 and J is TRBJ2-7, with D possibly matching TRBD2 (5 bases). The CDR3 sequence: CASSDRPSRREQYF. The CDR3 DNA is TGTGCCAGCAGCGATCGACCCTCAAGGAGGGAGCAGTACTTC.